Listed here are 29 T cell receptor beta chains from one sample, sequenced in a study of blood T cell repertoires in COVID-19. The table came from immunoSEQ multiplex PCR; TCRdb's copy has only in-frame clones and leaves some out. Among about 62,000 clones listed, just over 85% were seen once. The sample taken for sequencing was peripheral blood. These receptors all stem from a woman over 75 with acute or convalescent COVID-19.

This chain connects TRBV5-1 to TRBJ1-1, with a tentative D call TRBD1 (6 bases). Germline V gene lookup returns CDR1 SGHRS and CDR2 YFSETQ. CDR3 size: 16 residues. The V gene lost 4 bases and the J gene lost 3 bases, with 19 bases spanning the gap. The CDR3 coding sequence is TGCGCCAGCAGCCTGGAGGCGATAGGGGGTTACACTGAAGCTTTCTTT. Amino acids: CASSLEAIGGYTEAFF.

For this clone: Within the sample, other DNA sequences also encode this same CDR3. This rearrangement joins TRBV30 to TRBJ1-1; no clear D gene. Germline V gene data show CDR1 as GTSNPN and CDR2 as SVGIG (reference sequence). This CDR3 spans 13 amino acids. The V gene lost 0 bases and the J gene lost 1 base, with 6 bases spanning the gap. As DNA, the CDR3 is TGTGCCTGGAGTGTATCGCGGAACACTGAAGCTTTCTTT. This encodes CAWSVSRNTEAFF.

V gene TRBV9 combines with J gene TRBJ1-1; possibly TRBD1 for D (6 bases). In germline, CDR1 is SGDLS, CDR2 YYNGEE. V lost 3 bases, J lost 9 bases, and 15 bases lay in between. This CDR3 is built from 13 residues. Here the CDR3 DNA reads TGTGCCAGCAGCGCCCGGACAGCTAGCCAAGCTTTCTTT. Its protein is CASSARTASQAFF.

CDR3: CASSPTSGVNFDTQYF. In nucleotides, the CDR3 is TGTGCCAGCTCCCCGACTAGCGGCGTCAATTTTGATACGCAGTATTTT. This sequence joins TRBV18 and TRBJ2-3, with 9 bases that match TRBD2. With V trimmed by 6 bases and J by 6 bases, 13 bases remained unmatched. This CDR3 region has 16 residues. Germline CDR1 KGHSH, CDR2 LQKENI.

The chain is built from TRBV3-1 (or the pseudogene TRBV3-2) and TRBJ1-1; D gene uncertain. The CDR3 runs to 13 residues. Germline V gene sequence: CDR1 LGHDT, CDR2 YNNKEL (reference sequence). V lost 3 bases, J lost 0 bases, and 5 bases lay in between. The CDR3 DNA reads as TGTGCCAGCAGCCAGGGAGTGAACACTGAAGCTTTCTTT. Encoded protein: CASSQGVNTEAFF.

V and J are TRBV28 and TRBJ1-5, with 9 nucleotides matching TRBD1. The trim removed 4 bases at V and 2 bases at J, leaving 6 bases unmatched. The CDR3 consists of 16 residues. Per germline, CDR1 MDHEN and CDR2 SYDVKM. CDR3: CASSSGTGRGNQPQHF. The CDR3 nucleotides read TGTGCCAGCAGTTCCGGGACAGGGAGGGGCAATCAGCCCCAGCATTTT.

The chain is built from TRBV30 and TRBJ2-2; 9 positions match TRBD1. Losses at the gene ends were 5 bases for V and 4 bases for J; bases not matched to a gene: 5. Germline V CDR1 and CDR2: GTSNPN, SVGIG (reference sequence). The CDR3 consists of 14 residues. The chain's CDR3 is CAWGGQGSTGELFF. As DNA, the CDR3 is TGTGCCTGGGGTGGACAGGGGAGCACCGGGGAGCTGTTTTTT.

This clone was recorded once. The chain links TRBV18 to TRBJ2-3; 8 bases are shared with TRBD1. The germline CDR1 and CDR2 sequences are KGHSH and LQKENI. This CDR3 region has 14 residues. J gave up 7 bases and V 6 bases, and 9 bases lay outside the gene matches. The CDR3 sequence is CASSIRGQVNTQYF. CDR3 DNA sequence: TGTGCCAGCTCGATTCGGGGACAGGTGAATACGCAGTATTTT. The full variable domain, in which reference TRBV18 and TRBJ2-3 provide the parts outside the CDR3, is NAGVMQNPRHLVRRRGQEARLRCSPMKGHSHVYWYRQLPEEGLKFMVYLQKENIIDESGMPKERFSAEFPKEGPSILRIQQVVRGDSAAYFCASSIRGQVNTQYFGPGTRLTVL.

The chain couples TRBV10-3 to TRBJ1-1; TRBD1 might be the D (5 bases). This CDR3 region has 16 residues. Germline-derived CDR1 and CDR2 are ENHRY and SYGVKD. Trimming shortened V by 0 bases and J by 3 bases, and 14 bases separated the two germline ends. The CDR3 DNA reads as TGTGCCATCAGTGAGTCGGGCAGCGGGACTGACACTGAAGCTTTCTTT. Protein sequence: CAISESGSGTDTEAFF.

The CDR3 sequence: CASSRTGNYEQYF. In DNA form, the CDR3 reads TGTGCCAGCTCACGGACAGGGAACTACGAGCAGTACTTC. This chain connects TRBV18 to TRBJ2-7; 8 bases are shared with TRBD1. Per germline, CDR1 KGHSH and CDR2 LQKENI. The CDR3 has 13 residues. V lost 4 bases to trimming and J lost 3 bases; unmatched junction nucleotides: 2.

There are a few counts of this clone. CDR3 sequence: CASSFGTGGKETQYF. CDR3 DNA sequence: TGTGCCAGCAGCTTCGGGACAGGGGGCAAAGAGACCCAGTACTTC. The V gene is TRBV5-5, the J gene TRBJ2-5; TRBD1 matches at 12 bases. The CDR3 spans 15 residues. Per germline, CDR1 SGHKS and CDR2 YYEKEE (reference sequence). Trimming took 2 bases from V and 3 from J; bases not matched to a gene: 2. Full variable domain (rest looked up from reference TRBV5-5 and TRBJ2-5): DAGVTQSPTHLIKTRGQQVTLRCSPISGHKSVSWYQQVLGQGPQFIFQYYEKEERGRGNFPDRFSARQFPNYSSELNVNALLLGDSALYLCASSFGTGGKETQYFGPGTRLLVL.

V gene TRBV11-2 combines with J gene TRBJ2-4; no definite D call. Germline V CDR1 and CDR2: SGHAT, FQNNGV. There are 14 residues in the CDR3. With 5 bases removed from V and 6 bases from J, the gap between germline ends came to 14 bases. CDR3 DNA: TGTGCCAGCAGCCTGACCAGCCGAGGAAACATTCAGTACTTC. Amino acid sequence: CASSLTSRGNIQYF.

This clone was found once. The V and J genes are TRBV6-5 and TRBJ2-3, with D possibly matching TRBD1 (7 bases). CDR3 size: 13 residues. The ends were cut back, 7 bases at V and 4 bases at J, with 12 bases in the middle. The germline CDR1 and CDR2 sequences are MNHEY and SVGAGI. In DNA, the CDR3 is TGTGCCAGCACGCAGGGGGGCCCAGATACGCAGTATTTT. Translation: CASTQGGPDTQYF.

J is TRBJ2-1 and V is TRBV6-5; 8 positions match TRBD2. Losses at the gene ends were 7 bases for V and 3 bases for J; bases not matched to a gene: 5. Germline CDR1 is MNHEY and CDR2 is SVGAGI. The CDR3 sequence is 14 residues long. The CDR3 sequence is CASKAGENYNEQFF. In nucleotides, the CDR3 is TGTGCCAGCAAAGCGGGGGAGAACTACAATGAGCAGTTCTTC.

The gene calls are TRBV30 and TRBJ2-5; D unclear. CDR3 length: 11 residues. The V end was cut by 2 bases, the J end by 3 bases, with 4 bases between. Per germline, CDR1 GTSNPN and CDR2 SVGIG (reference sequence). The CDR3 coding sequence is TGTGCCTGGAGTCCCAAAGAGACCCAGTACTTC. Its translation: CAWSPKETQYF.

This clone appeared once. The genes are TRBV5-4 and TRBJ2-5; D is perhaps TRBD1 (5 bases). The CDR3 loop spans 14 amino acids. Trimming took 0 bases from V and 7 from J, leaving 13 bases between them. Germline V gene lookup returns CDR1 SGHNT and CDR2 YYREEE (reference sequence). This chain's CDR3 is CASSLAGSQATQYF. DNA for the CDR3: TGTGCCAGCAGCTTGGCAGGGTCTCAGGCGACCCAGTACTTC.

V is TRBV29-1 and J is TRBJ2-1; 10 nucleotides line up with TRBD2. V shed 6 bases, J shed 8 bases, and the junction held 10 bases outside the gene matches. This CDR3 comprises 14 residues. Germline V CDR1 and CDR2: SQVTM, ANQGSEA. The chain's CDR3 is CSVTRGLARDEQFF. The CDR3 region has the DNA TGCAGCGTCACCCGGGGACTAGCGAGAGATGAGCAGTTCTTC.

This clone was found once. The DNA of the CDR3 is TGCGCCAGCAGCTGGGGTTATATCGGGGGGACCTACGAGCAGTACTTC. Protein sequence: CASSWGYIGGTYEQYF. The V gene is TRBV5-1, the J gene TRBJ2-7; 7 bases align to TRBD2. Per the germline V gene, CDR1 is SGHRS and CDR2 is YFSETQ. Germline trimming cut 3 bases from V and 2 bases from J; bases unmatched to any gene: 11. The CDR3 totals 16 residues.

The CDR3 nucleotides read TGTGCCAGCAGTTACTCGGGAGGGAGGGGCAATCAGCCCCAGCATTTT. It specifies CASSYSGGRGNQPQHF. J is TRBJ1-5 and V is TRBV6-5, with no clear D. Trimming cost V 0 bases and J 2 bases, with 11 bases left between them. The CDR3 covers 16 residues. Germline V CDR1 and CDR2: MNHEY, SVGAGI.

This clone is a singleton in its sample. This chain joins TRBV5-1 and TRBJ2-7, with no clear D. The CDR3 has 14 residues. The germline V gene encodes CDR1 SGHRS and CDR2 YFSETQ. The V and J ends lost 0 bases and 3 bases respectively, with 10 bases between them. CDR3 DNA: TGCGCCAGCAGCTTGGATCCCACTATCTACGAGCAGTACTTC. This gives the protein CASSLDPTIYEQYF.

The CDR3 is CASSDIPYGDGYQPQHF. The CDR3 DNA reads TGTGCCAGCAGTGATATTCCGTACGGGGATGGGTACCAGCCCCAGCATTTT. The chain uses TRBV2 and TRBJ1-5; D is unclear. This CDR3 comprises 17 residues. CDR1 and CDR2 (germline): SNHLY, FYNNEI. V lost 3 bases and J 7 bases, leaving 22 bases between the germline ends.

This sequence joins TRBV6-5 and TRBJ1-6, with 8 bases matching TRBD1. Trimming cost V 0 bases and J 8 bases; bases outside gene matches: 3. Looked up from germline, CDR1 is MNHEY and CDR2 is SVGAGI. This CDR3 is 15 amino acids long. CDR3 sequence (DNA): TGTGCCAGCAGTTACTCGGGCAGGGGGCATTCACCCCTCCACTTT. The encoded protein is CASSYSGRGHSPLHF.

This clone appeared once. The CDR3 coding sequence is TGTGCCAGCAGCTTGTTGTCCCGCAGAGGTGGCTACACCTTC. Protein product: CASSLLSRRGGYTF. V is TRBV5-8 and J is TRBJ1-2; the D is unclear. Between the trimmed V and J ends, which lost 1 base and 7 bases, there was a span of 14 bases. The CDR3 contains 14 residues. Germline values: CDR1 SGHTS, CDR2 YDEGEE.

This clone showed up just once. The chain uses TRBV7-2 and TRBJ2-3, with D possibly TRBD2 on 7 matching bases. The V end was cut by 5 bases, the J end by 4 bases, with 19 bases between. Germline CDR1 reads SGHTA; CDR2 reads FQGNSA. This CDR3 spans 16 amino acids. The CDR3 is CASSPRWAGAADTQYF. The CDR3 nucleotides read TGTGCCAGCAGCCCGAGGTGGGCGGGGGCCGCAGATACGCAGTATTTT. Variable domain in full (rest from reference TRBV7-2 and TRBJ2-3): GAGVSQSPSNKVTEKGKDVELRCDPISGHTALYWYRQSLGQGLEFLIYFQGNSAPDKSGLPSDRFSAERTGGSVSTLTIQRTQQEDSAVYLCASSPRWAGAADTQYFGPGTRLTVL.

The V call is TRBV11-1, the J call TRBJ1-1; D possibly corresponds to TRBD1 (6 bases). CDR1 is SGHAT and CDR2 is FQDESV in the germline V gene (reference sequence). Trimming removed 7 bases at V and 6 bases at J, with 18 bases between. This CDR3 contains 14 residues. CDR3 coding DNA: TGTGCCAGCAAGGCCGGCCAGGGGCGGCCTGAAGCTTTCTTT. Encoded protein: CASKAGQGRPEAFF.

V and J are TRBV7-3 and TRBJ2-3, with 14 nucleotides matching TRBD2. The germline V gene has CDR1 SGHTA and CDR2 FQGTGA. This CDR3 has 18 amino acids. J lost 3 bases, V lost 5 bases, and 10 bases had no gene match. CDR3 sequence: CASSLGTSGGIGTDTQYF. CDR3 nucleotide sequence: TGTGCCAGCAGCCTCGGGACTAGCGGGGGAATTGGGACAGATACGCAGTATTTT.

CDR3 nucleotide sequence: TGCGCCAGCAGCTTGGGTGGACAGGAACACAATCAGCCCCAGCATTTT. As protein: CASSLGGQEHNQPQHF. The chain couples TRBV5-1 to TRBJ1-5; 7 bases align to TRBD1. The CDR3 is 16 amino acids. From germline, CDR1 is SGHRS and CDR2 YFSETQ. The ends lost 0 bases at V and 3 bases at J; junction bases unmatched: 6.

DNA of the CDR3: TGCGCCAGCAGCCAAGGGACAGGGTCGAGACGCGAGACCCAGTACTTC. Translating it yields CASSQGTGSRRETQYF. The chain recombines TRBV4-3 with TRBJ2-5, with 8 bases fitting TRBD1. The CDR3 extends over 16 amino acids. V gave up 1 base and J gave up 5 bases; unmatched junction bases: 9. CDR1 LGHNA and CDR2 YSLEER come from the germline V gene.

The chain links TRBV28 to TRBJ2-2; D gene unclear. The CDR3 spans 14 residues. Between the trimmed V and J ends, which lost 6 bases and 2 bases, there was a span of 10 bases. In germline, CDR1 is MDHEN, CDR2 SYDVKM. The CDR3 nucleotides are TGTGCCAGCAGGCGCTCTATAAACACCGGGGAGCTGTTTTTT. It specifies CASRRSINTGELFF.